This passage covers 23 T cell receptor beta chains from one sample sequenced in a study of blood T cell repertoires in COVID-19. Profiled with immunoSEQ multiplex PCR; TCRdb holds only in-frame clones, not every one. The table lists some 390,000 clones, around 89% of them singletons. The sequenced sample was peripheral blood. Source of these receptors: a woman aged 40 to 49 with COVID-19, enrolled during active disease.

The CDR3 nucleotides are TGTGCCAGCAGTTCGGGGGGGATCCCTGAAGCTTTCTTT. Its protein is CASSSGGIPEAFF. The chain is built from TRBV6-6 and TRBJ1-1; possible D gene TRBD1, 5 bases. The ends were cut back, 4 bases at V and 6 bases at J, with 12 bases in the middle. Germline CDR1 and CDR2: MNHNY and SVGAGI (reference sequence). CDR3 length equals 13 residues.

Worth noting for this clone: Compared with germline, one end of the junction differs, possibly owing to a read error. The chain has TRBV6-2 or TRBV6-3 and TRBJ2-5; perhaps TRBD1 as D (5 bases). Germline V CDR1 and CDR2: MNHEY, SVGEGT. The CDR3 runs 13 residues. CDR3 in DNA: TGTGCCAGCAGTCCAAAGTTGTGGGGCGTCCCCCACTTC. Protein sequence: CASSPKLWGVPHF.

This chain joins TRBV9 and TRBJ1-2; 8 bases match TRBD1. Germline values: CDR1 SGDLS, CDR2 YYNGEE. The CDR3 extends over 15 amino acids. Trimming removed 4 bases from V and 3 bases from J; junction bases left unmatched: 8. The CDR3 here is CASSLRQGRDYGYTF. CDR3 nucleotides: TGTGCCAGCAGCCTCAGACAGGGGCGCGACTATGGCTACACCTTC.

Here the CDR3 reads CASSYSTGDTQYF. For the CDR3, the DNA is TGTGCCAGCAGTTACTCGACGGGAGATACGCAGTATTTT. The rearrangement uses TRBV6-5 and TRBJ2-3; D call uncertain. The V end lost 0 bases, the J end lost 5 bases, and 6 bases lay between the germline ends. This CDR3 spans 13 amino acids. CDR1 is MNHEY, CDR2 SVGAGI, per germline.

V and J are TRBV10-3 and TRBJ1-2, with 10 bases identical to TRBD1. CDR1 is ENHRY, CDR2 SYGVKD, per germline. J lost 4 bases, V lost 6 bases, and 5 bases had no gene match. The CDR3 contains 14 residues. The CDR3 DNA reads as TGTGCCATCAGCGGACAGGGGGTGGCCTATGGCTACACCTTC. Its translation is CAISGQGVAYGYTF.

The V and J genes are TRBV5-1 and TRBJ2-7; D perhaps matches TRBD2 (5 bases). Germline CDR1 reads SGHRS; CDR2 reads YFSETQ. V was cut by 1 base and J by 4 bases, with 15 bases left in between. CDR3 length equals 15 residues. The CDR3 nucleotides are TGCGCCAGCAGCTTGCTGCCCACCGTAGCGTACGAGCAGTACTTC. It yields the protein CASSLLPTVAYEQYF.

Here the CDR3 DNA reads TGTGCCAGCACTAGCGGGAGTGTGGTCACCGGGGAGCTGTTTTTT. Translating it yields CASTSGSVVTGELFF. This sequence joins TRBV7-2 and TRBJ2-2, with TRBD2 matching 10 bases. The germline gives CDR1 SGHTA, CDR2 FQGNSA. The CDR3 totals 15 residues. Losses at the gene ends were 7 bases for V and 4 bases for J; bases not matched to a gene: 6.

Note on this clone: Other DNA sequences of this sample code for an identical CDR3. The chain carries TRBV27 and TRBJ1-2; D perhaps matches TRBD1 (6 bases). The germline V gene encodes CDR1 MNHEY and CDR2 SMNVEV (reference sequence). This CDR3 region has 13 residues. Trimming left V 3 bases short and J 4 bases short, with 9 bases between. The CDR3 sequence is CASSLVQGYGYTF. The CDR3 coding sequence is TGTGCCAGCAGTTTGGTACAGGGCTATGGCTACACCTTC.

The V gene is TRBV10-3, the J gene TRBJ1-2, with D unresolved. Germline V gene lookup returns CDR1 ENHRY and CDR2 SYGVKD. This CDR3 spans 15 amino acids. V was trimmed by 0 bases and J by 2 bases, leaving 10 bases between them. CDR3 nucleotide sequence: TGTGCCATCAGTGAGTCCTTGGCCTCCAACTATGGCTACACCTTC. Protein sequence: CAISESLASNYGYTF.

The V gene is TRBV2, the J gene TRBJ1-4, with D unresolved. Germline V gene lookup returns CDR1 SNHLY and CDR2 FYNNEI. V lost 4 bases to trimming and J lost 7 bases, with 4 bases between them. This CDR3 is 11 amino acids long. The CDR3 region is CASSVAEKLFF. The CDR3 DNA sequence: TGTGCCAGCAGTGTGGCTGAAAAACTGTTTTTT.

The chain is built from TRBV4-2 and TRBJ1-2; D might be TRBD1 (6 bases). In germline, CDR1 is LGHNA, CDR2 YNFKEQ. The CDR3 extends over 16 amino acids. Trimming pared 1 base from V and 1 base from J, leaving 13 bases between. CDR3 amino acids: CASSQGGAGDNYGYTF. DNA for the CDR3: TGTGCCAGCAGCCAAGGTGGGGCAGGGGATAACTATGGCTACACCTTC.

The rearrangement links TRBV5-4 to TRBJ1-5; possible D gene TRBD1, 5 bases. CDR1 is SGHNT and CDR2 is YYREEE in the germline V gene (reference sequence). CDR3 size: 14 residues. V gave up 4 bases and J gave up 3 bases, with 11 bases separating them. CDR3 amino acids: CASSPGGTNQPQHF. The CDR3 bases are TGTGCCAGCAGCCCCGGCGGGACCAATCAGCCCCAGCATTTT. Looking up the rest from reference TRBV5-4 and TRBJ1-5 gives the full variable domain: ETGVTQSPTHLIKTRGQQVTLRCSSQSGHNTVSWYQQALGQGPQFIFQYYREEENGRGNFPPRFSGLQFPNYSSELNVNALELDDSALYLCASSPGGTNQPQHFGDGTRLSIL.

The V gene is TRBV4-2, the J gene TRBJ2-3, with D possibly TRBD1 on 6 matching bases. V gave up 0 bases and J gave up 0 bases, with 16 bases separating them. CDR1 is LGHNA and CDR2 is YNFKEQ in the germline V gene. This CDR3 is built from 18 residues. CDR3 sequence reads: CASSQERSGTTSTDTQYF. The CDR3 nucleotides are TGTGCCAGCAGCCAAGAGAGGTCCGGGACAACTAGCACAGATACGCAGTATTTT.

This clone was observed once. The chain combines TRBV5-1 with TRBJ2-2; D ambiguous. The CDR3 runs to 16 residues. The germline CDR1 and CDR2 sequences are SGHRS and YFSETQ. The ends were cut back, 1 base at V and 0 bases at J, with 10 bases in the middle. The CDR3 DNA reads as TGCGCCAGCAGCTTGAGATGGAGATCGAACACCGGGGAGCTGTTTTTT. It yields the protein CASSLRWRSNTGELFF.

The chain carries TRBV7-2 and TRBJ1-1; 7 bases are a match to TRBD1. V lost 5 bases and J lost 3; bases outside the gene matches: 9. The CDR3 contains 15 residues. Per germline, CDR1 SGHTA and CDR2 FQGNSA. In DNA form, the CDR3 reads TGTGCCAGCAGCCCAGAGACAGGGCGGGACACTGAAGCTTTCTTT. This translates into CASSPETGRDTEAFF.

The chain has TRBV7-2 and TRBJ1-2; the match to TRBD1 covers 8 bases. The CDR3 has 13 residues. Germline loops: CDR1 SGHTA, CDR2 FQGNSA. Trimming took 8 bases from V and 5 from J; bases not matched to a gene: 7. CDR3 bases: TGTGCCAGCGGACGGACAGGGAAGTATGGCTACACCTTC. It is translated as CASGRTGKYGYTF.

The DNA for the CDR3 is TGTGCCAGCAGTGGGGGGGACCTACCCGCAGATACGCAGTATTTT. It translates to CASSGGDLPADTQYF. This sequence joins TRBV25-1 and TRBJ2-3; maybe TRBD2 (6 bases). Trimming took off 4 bases at V and 4 bases at J, with 15 bases between the two ends. Per germline, CDR1 MGHDK and CDR2 SYGVNS. The CDR3 spans 15 residues.

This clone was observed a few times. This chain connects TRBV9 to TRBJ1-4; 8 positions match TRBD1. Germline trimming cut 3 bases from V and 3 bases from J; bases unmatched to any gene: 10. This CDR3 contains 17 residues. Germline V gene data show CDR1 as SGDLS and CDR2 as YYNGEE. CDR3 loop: CASSETGDRGANEKLFF. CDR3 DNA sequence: TGTGCCAGCAGCGAGACTGGAGACAGGGGTGCTAATGAAAAACTGTTTTTT.

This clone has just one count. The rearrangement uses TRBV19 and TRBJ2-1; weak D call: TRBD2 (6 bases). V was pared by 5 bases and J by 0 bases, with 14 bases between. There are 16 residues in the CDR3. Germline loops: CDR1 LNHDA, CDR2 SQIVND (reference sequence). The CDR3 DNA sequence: TGTGCCAGTAGTGACCTTAGGGGAGGCTCCTACAATGAGCAGTTCTTC. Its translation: CASSDLRGGSYNEQFF.

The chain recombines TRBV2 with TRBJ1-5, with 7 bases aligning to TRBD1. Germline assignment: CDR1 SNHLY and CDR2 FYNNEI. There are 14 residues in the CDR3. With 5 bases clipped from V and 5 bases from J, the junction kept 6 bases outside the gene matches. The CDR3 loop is CASSPTGNDQPQHF. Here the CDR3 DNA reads TGTGCCAGCAGTCCGACAGGGAACGATCAGCCCCAGCATTTT. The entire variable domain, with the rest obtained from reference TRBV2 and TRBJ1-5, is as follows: EPEVTQTPSHQVTQMGQEVILRCVPISNHLYFYWYRQILGQKVEFLVSFYNNEISEKSEIFDDQFSVERPDGSNFTLKIRSTKLEDSAMYFCASSPTGNDQPQHFGDGTRLSIL.

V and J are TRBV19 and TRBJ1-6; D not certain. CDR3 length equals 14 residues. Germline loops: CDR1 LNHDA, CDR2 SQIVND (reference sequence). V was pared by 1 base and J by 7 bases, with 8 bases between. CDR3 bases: TGTGCCAGTAGTATAGGGACTTCCAATTCACCCCTCCACTTT. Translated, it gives CASSIGTSNSPLHF.

In nucleotides, the CDR3 is TGTGCCAGCAGCTTGGGCCTCGGGGACATCGCGGTAGAGACCCAGTACTTC. Protein sequence: CASSLGLGDIAVETQYF. This chain joins TRBV7-2 and TRBJ2-5, with a weak D call TRBD1 (6 bases). With 3 bases removed from V and 4 bases from J, the gap between germline ends came to 21 bases. The germline V gene encodes CDR1 SGHTA and CDR2 FQGNSA. The length of the CDR3 is 17 residues.

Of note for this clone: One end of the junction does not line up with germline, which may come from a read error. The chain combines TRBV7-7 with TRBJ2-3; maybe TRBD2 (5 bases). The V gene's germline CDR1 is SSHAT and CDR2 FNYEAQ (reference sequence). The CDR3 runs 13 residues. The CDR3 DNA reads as TGTGCTAGCAGCCCGAGCCCGGGGGATACGCAGTATTTT. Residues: CASSPSPGDTQYF.